Listed here are 3 T cell receptor beta chains from one sample, sequenced in a study of blood T cell repertoires in COVID-19 (dated by TCRdb to 2020 to 2022). The library was prepared using the immunoSEQ multiplex PCR assay. TCRdb retrieved this table from immuneACCESS and kept in-frame rearrangements only. Not all clones are present; in checked studies, unresolved V genes account for under half, and no reason is known for the remainder. This sample comprises approximately 220,000 clones, roughly 85% of them detected only once. The ten largest clones represent 18% of the sample. Sequencing was performed on PBMCs or T cells enriched from blood (not recorded which). The origin of the receptors is a man aged 35 to 55 who had recovered from COVID-19.

This clone was picked up a small number of times. V usage is TRBV12-5 and J usage is TRBJ1-5; unclear D gene. The CDR3 spans 19 residues. Germline V gives CDR1 LGHNT, CDR2 FRNRAP. Trimming left V 0 bases short and J 0 bases short, with 18 bases between. The CDR3 bases are TGTGCTAGTGGTTTGGTACTTGCAGGCAACAGAGATAGCAATCAGCCCCAGCATTTT. Amino acids: CASGLVLAGNRDSNQPQHF.

V and J are TRBV5-1 and TRBJ2-3, with 9 bases identical to TRBD1. V was pared by 2 bases and J by 1 base, with 2 bases of the junction left unmatched. The CDR3 consists of 15 residues. The V gene's germline CDR1 is SGHRS and CDR2 YFSETQ. CDR3 bases: TGCGCCAGCAGCTTCAGGACAGGGGGCACAGATACGCAGTATTTT. Residues: CASSFRTGGTDTQYF.

This sequence joins TRBV5-6 and TRBJ1-1; TRBD1 is a possible D gene (5 bases). Germline V gives CDR1 SGHDT, CDR2 YYEEEE. This CDR3 spans 14 amino acids. Trimming left V 5 bases short and J 1 base short, with 12 bases between. The CDR3 region is CASSSGFGNTEAFF. CDR3 coding DNA: TGTGCCAGCAGTTCAGGGTTCGGGAACACTGAAGCTTTCTTT.